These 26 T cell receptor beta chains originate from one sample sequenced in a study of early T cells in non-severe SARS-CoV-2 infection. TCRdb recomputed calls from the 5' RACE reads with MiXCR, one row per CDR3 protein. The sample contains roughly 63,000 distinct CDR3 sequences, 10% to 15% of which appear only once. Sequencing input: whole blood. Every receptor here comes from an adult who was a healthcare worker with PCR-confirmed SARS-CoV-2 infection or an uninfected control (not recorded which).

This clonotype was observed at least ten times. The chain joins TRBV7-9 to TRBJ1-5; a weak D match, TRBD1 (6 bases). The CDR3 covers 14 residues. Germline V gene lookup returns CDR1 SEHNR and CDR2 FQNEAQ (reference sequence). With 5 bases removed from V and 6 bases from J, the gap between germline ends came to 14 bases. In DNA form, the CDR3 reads TGTGCCAGCAGCAGAAACAGGGTGGGTCAGCCCCAGCATTTT. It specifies CASSRNRVGQPQHF.

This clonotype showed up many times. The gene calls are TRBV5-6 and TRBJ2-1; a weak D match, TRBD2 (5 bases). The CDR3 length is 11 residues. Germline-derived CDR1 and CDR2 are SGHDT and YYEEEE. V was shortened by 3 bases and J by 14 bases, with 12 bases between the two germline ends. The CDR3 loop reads CASSSGLLEFF. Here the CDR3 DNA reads TGTGCCAGCAGCTCCGGACTCCTAGAGTTCTTC.

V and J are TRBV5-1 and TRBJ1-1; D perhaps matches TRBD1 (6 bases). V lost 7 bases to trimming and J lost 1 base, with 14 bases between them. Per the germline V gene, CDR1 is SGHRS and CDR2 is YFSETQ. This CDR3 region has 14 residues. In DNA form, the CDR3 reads TGCGCCAGCGACCAAGGGACACCGAACACTGAAGCTTTCTTT. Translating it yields CASDQGTPNTEAFF. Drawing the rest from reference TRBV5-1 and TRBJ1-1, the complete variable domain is KAGVTQTPRYLIKTRGQQVTLSCSPISGHRSVSWYQQTPGQGLQFLFEYFSETQRNKGNFPGRFSGRQFSNSRSEMNVSTLELGDSALYLCASDQGTPNTEAFFGQGTRLTVV.

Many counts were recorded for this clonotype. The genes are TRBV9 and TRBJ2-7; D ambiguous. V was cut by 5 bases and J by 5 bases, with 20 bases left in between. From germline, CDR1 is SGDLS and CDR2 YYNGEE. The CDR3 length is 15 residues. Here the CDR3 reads CASSRTGSAWDEQYF. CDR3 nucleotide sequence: TGTGCCAGCAGTCGTACGGGTTCCGCCTGGGACGAGCAGTACTTC.

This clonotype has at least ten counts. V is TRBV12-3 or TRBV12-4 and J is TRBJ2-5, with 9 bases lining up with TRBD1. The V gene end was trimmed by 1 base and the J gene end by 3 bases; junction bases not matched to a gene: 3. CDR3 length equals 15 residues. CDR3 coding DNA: TGTGCCAGCAGTTTAGACAGGGGGCGCGAAGAGACCCAGTACTTC. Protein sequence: CASSLDRGREETQYF.

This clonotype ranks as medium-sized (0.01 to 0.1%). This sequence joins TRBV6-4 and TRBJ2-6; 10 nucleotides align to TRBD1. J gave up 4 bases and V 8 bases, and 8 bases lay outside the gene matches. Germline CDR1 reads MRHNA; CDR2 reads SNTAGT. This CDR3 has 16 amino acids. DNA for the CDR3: TGTGCCAGCGGTCCCGGACAGGGGGACGGGGCCAACGTCCTGACTTTC. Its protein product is CASGPGQGDGANVLTF.

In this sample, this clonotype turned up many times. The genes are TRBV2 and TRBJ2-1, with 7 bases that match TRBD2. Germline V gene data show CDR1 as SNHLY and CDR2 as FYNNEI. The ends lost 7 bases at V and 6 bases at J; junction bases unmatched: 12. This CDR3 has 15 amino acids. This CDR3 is CASTPGGFASNEQFF. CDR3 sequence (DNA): TGTGCCAGCACCCCCGGGGGGTTCGCATCCAATGAGCAGTTCTTC.

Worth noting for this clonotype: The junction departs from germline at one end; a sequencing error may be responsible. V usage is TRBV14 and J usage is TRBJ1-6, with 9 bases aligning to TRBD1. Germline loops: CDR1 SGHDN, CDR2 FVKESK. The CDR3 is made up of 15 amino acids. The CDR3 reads CVSSQVQGAYSPLHF. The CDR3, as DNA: TGTGTCAGCAGCCAAGTACAGGGGGCTTATTCACCCCTCCACTTT.

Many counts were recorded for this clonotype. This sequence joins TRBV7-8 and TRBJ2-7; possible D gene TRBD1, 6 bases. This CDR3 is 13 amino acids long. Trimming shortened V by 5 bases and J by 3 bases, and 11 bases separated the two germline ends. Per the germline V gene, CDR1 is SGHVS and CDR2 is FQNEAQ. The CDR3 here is CASSLGQHYEQYF. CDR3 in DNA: TGTGCCAGCAGCCTTGGACAGCACTACGAGCAGTACTTC.

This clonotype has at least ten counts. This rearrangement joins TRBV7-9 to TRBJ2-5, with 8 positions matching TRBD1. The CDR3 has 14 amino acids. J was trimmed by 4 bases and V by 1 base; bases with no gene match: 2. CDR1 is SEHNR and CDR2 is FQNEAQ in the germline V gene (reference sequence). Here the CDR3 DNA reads TGTGCCAGCAGCTTAGGACAGGGGACAGAGACCCAGTACTTC. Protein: CASSLGQGTETQYF.

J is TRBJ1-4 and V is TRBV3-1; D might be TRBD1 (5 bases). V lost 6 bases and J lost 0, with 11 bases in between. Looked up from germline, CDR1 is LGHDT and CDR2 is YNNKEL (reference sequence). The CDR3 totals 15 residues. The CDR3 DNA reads TGTGCCAGCAGACAGGACGGAGCAACTAATGAAAAACTGTTTTTT. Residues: CASRQDGATNEKLFF. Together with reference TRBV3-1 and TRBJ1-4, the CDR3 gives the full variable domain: DTAVSQTPKYLVTQMGNDKSIKCEQNLGHDTMYWYKQDSKKFLKIMFSYNNKELIINETVPNRFSPKSPDKAHLNLHINSLELGDSAVYFCASRQDGATNEKLFFGSGTQLSVL.

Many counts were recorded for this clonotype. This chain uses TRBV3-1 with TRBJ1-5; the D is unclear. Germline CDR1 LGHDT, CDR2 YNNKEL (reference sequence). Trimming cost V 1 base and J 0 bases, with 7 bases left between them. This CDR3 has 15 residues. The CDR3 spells CASSQVLGSNQPQHF. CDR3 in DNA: TGTGCCAGCAGCCAAGTCCTGGGTAGCAATCAGCCCCAGCATTTT.

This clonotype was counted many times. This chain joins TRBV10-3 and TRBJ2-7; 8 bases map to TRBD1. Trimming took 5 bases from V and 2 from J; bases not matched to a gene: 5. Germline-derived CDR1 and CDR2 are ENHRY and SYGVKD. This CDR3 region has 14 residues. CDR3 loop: CAISHRGEAYEQYF. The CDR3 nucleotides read TGTGCCATCAGTCACAGGGGGGAGGCCTACGAGCAGTACTTC.

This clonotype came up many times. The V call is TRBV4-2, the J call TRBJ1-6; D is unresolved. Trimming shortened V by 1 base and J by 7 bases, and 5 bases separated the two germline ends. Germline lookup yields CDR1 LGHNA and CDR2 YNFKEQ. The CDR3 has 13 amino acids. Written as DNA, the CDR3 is TGTGCCAGCAGCCAAGGACGGAATTCACCCCTCCACTTT. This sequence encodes CASSQGRNSPLHF.

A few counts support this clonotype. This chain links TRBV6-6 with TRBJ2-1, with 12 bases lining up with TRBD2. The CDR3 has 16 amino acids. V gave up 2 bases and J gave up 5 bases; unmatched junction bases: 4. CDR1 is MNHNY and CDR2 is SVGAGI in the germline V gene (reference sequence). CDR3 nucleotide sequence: TGTGCCAGCAGTTACAGGGCTAGCGGGGGGGACAATGAGCAGTTCTTC. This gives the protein CASSYRASGGDNEQFF.

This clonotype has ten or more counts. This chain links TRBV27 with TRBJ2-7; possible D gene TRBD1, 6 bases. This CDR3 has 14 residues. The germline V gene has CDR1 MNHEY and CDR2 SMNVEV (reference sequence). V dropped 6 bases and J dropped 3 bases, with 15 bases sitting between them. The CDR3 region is CASRRTVGIYEQYF. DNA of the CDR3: TGTGCCAGCAGGCGGACAGTTGGAATCTACGAGCAGTACTTC.

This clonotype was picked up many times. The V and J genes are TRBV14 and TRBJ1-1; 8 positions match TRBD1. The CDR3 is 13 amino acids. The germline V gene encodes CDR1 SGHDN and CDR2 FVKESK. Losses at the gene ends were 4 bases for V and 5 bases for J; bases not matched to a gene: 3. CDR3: CASSPDRVTEAFF. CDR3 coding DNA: TGTGCCAGCAGCCCGGACAGGGTTACTGAAGCTTTCTTT.

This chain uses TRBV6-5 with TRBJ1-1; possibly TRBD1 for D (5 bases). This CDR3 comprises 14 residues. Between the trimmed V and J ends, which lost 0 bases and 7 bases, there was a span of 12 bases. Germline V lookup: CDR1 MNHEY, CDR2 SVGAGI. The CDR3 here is CASSYSGGGNEAFF. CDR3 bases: TGTGCCAGCAGTTACTCGGGGGGAGGCAATGAAGCTTTCTTT.

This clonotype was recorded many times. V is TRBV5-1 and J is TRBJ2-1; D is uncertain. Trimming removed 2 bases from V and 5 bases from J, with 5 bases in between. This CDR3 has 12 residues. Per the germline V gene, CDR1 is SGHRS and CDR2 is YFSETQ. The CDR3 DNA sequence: TGCGCCAGCAGCTTCCCTGACAATGAGCAGTTCTTC. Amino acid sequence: CASSFPDNEQFF.

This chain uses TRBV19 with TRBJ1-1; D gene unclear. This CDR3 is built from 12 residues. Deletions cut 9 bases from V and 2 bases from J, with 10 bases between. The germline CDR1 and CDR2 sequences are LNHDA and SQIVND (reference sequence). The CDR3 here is CASRDTNTEAFF. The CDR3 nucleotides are TGTGCCAGCCGAGACACCAACACTGAAGCTTTCTTT.

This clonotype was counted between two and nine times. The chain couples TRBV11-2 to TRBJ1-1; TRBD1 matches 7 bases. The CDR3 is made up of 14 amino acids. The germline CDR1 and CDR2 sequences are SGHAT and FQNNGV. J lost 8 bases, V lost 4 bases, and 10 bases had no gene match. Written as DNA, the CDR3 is TGTGCCAGCAGCTCCGGGGACAGCCTCACCGAAGCTTTCTTT. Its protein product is CASSSGDSLTEAFF.

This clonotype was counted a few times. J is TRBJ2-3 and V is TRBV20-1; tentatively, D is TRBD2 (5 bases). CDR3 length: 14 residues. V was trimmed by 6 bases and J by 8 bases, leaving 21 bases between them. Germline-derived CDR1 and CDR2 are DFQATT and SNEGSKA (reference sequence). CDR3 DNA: TGCAGTGCCATAGGAGCGGACGTTCGGGGTACGCAGTATTTT. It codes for CSAIGADVRGTQYF.

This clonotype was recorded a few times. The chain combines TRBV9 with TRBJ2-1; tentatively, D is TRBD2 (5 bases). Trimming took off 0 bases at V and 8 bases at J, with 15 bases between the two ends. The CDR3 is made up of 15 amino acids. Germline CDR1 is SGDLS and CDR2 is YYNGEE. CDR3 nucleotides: TGTGCCAGCAGCGTAGGGACTCGCACAACAGATGAGCAGTTCTTC. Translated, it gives CASSVGTRTTDEQFF.

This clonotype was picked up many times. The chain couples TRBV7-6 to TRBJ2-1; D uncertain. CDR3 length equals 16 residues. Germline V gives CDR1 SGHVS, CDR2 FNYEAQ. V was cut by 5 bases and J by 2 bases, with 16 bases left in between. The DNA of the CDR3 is TGTGCCAGCAGCCACCCAGGATCCGACCCCTACAATGAGCAGTTCTTC. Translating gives CASSHPGSDPYNEQFF.

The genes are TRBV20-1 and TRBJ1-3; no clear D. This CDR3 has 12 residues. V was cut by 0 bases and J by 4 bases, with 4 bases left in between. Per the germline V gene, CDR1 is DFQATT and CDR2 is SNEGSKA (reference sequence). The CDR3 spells CSARDPGNTIYF. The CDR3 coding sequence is TGCAGTGCTAGAGATCCCGGAAACACCATATATTTT.

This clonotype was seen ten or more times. The CDR3 DNA reads TGTGCCAGCAGCCGCGGACAGAGCTCCTACGAGCAGTACTTC. Amino acids: CASSRGQSSYEQYF. The rearrangement links TRBV6-6 to TRBJ2-7, with D possibly TRBD1 on 6 matching bases. The V and J ends lost 6 bases and 0 bases respectively, with 12 bases between them. Per germline, CDR1 MNHNY and CDR2 SVGAGI (reference sequence). There are 14 residues in the CDR3.